This is a list of T cell receptor beta chains from one sample in a study of T cells expressing NK-cell markers. TCRdb processed the 5' RACE reads again and assigns one entry to each CDR3 protein, with no DNA. The repertoire table contains roughly 350,000 distinct CDR3 sequences. The sequencing input was blood T cells: a sorted CD56 or NKG2C T cell subset, CD4+ or CD8+ T cells, or bulk PBMC T cells (not recorded which). The receptors stem from a man aged 18 to 69 in good health. Both conserved end residues are part of each CDR3. Fields, in order: J gene, V gene, CDR3 protein.

J gene: TRBJ1-5
V gene: TRBV30
CDR3 protein: CAWSRGGHQPQHF

J gene: TRBJ2-7
V gene: TRBV4-1
CDR3 protein: CASSPWGLANEQYF

J gene: TRBJ2-3
V gene: TRBV20-1
CDR3 protein: CSASRAGKALDTQYF

J gene: TRBJ2-7
V gene: TRBV5-5
CDR3 protein: CASSLGGTVGSYEQYF

J gene: TRBJ2-5
V gene: TRBV18
CDR3 protein: CASSSGLIRRETQYF

J gene: TRBJ2-1
V gene: TRBV18
CDR3 protein: CASSSPGPYNEQFF

J gene: TRBJ2-3
V gene: TRBV28
CDR3 protein: CASSLGSGGRNTQYF

J gene: TRBJ2-2
V gene: TRBV29-1
CDR3 protein: CSVGGYGTSARAGELFF

J gene: TRBJ2-3
V gene: TRBV2
CDR3 protein: CASLRGGGTDTQYF

J gene: TRBJ2-3
V gene: TRBV18
CDR3 protein: CASSTTATSDTQYF

J gene: TRBJ2-5
V gene: TRBV6-1
CDR3 protein: CASTVQGVPETQYF

J gene: TRBJ2-3
V gene: TRBV29-1
CDR3 protein: CSVEPTGTDTQYF

J gene: TRBJ2-7
V gene: TRBV24-1
CDR3 protein: CATSDSATGVSEQYF

J gene: TRBJ2-5
V gene: TRBV30
CDR3 protein: CAWSVLAGGLETQYF

J gene: TRBJ2-7
V gene: TRBV7-2
CDR3 protein: CASSLAATGDEQYF

J gene: TRBJ1-3
V gene: TRBV6-5
CDR3 protein: CASSYSPGDGNTIYF

J gene: TRBJ2-7
V gene: TRBV7-9
CDR3 protein: CASKNSRDYEQYF

J gene: TRBJ2-5
V gene: TRBV12-3/TRBV12-4
CDR3 protein: CASSLGSKTQYF

J gene: TRBJ2-7
V gene: TRBV6-5
CDR3 protein: CASIIRGTPISYEQYF

J gene: TRBJ2-3
V gene: TRBV5-1
CDR3 protein: CASSATGTSGDTQYF

J gene: TRBJ2-5
V gene: TRBV15
CDR3 protein: CATSRDRAPQETQYF

J gene: TRBJ1-1
V gene: TRBV6-5
CDR3 protein: CASSYLQGPFSNTEAFF

J gene: TRBJ2-1
V gene: TRBV5-1
CDR3 protein: CASRVTSGVYNEQFF

J gene: TRBJ1-2
V gene: TRBV7-9
CDR3 protein: CASSSSVGLTF

J gene: TRBJ2-3
V gene: TRBV20-1
CDR3 protein: CSARRGSGGVDTQYF

J gene: TRBJ2-5
V gene: TRBV2
CDR3 protein: CASGRLGGGTQYF

J gene: TRBJ2-5
V gene: TRBV20-1
CDR3 protein: CSARATSGGPRKETQYF

J gene: TRBJ1-4
V gene: TRBV20-1
CDR3 protein: CSAPDRVSREKLFF